This T cell receptor (beta chain) was observed in a study of T cells in Graves' hyperthyroidism and ophthalmopathy. Points on this clonotype: The target antigen is unknown.

Researchers took RNA transcripts and amplified the TCR beta CDR3 regions from them. Primed by the HTBI set, a first-round RT-PCR was run on the TCR CDR3. From the multiplex PCR reads, TCRdb called clonotypes with MiXCR, one entry per CDR3 protein. This table has approximately 700,000 distinct CDR3 sequences, about 45% appearing once. Diagnosis rested on symptoms, serum thyroxine and TRAb, thyroid ultrasound, and orbital computed tomography. Study-wide results and limits: Most thyroid clonotypes expanded above 0.001 were also detected in blood.

The TCR was taken from an adult man with Graves' disease, either hyperthyroidism or ophthalmopathy (not recorded which). Source material: peripheral blood or thyroid tissue (not recorded which).

The CDR3 region has the DNA TGTGCCAGCAGTGAACAGGGGCGTAATGAAAAACTGTTTTTT. Encoded protein: CASSEQGRNEKLFF. The chain uses TRBV9 and TRBJ1-4, with 7 positions matching TRBD1. Germline lookup yields CDR1 SGDLS and CDR2 YYNGEE. The CDR3 is made up of 14 amino acids. J lost 4 bases, V lost 5 bases, and 5 bases had no gene match.